This T cell receptor (beta chain) was observed in a study of graft-versus-host responses after intestinal transplantation. Study background: Recipients underwent multivisceral, liver-intestinal, or isolated intestinal transplants.

As concerns this clone: The antigen is undetermined.

Profiled with immunoSEQ multiplex PCR; TCRdb holds only in-frame clones, not every one. The sample holds some 41,000 clones, about 95% seen once. Study findings and constraints: The highest levels of circulating GvH clones went along with early declines in HvG clones after transplant. Recipient marrow held GvH clones, some first seen in ileum or blood.

The sample in question was unstimulated CD8+ T cells sorted from spleen or lymph node cells, obtained before transplant. This clonotype was sampled from a human donor who was the organ donor for an intestinal transplant.

As DNA, the CDR3 is TGCGCCAGCAGCCAAGGGACAGGGGGCTGGGAGACCCAGTACTTC. Translation gives CASSQGTGGWETQYF. V usage is TRBV4-3 and J usage is TRBJ2-5, with 11 bases aligning to TRBD1. After removal of 1 base from V and 5 bases from J, the junction contained 3 bases not matched to a gene. Germline V gene lookup returns CDR1 LGHNA and CDR2 YSLEER. This CDR3 spans 15 amino acids.